Detailed here is one TCR beta chain. This sample is drawn from a study of T-cell reconstitution after alpha-beta-depleted transplantation in children. Preparation of the TCRbeta library was carried out with unique molecular identifiers. MiXCR, applied by TCRdb to the PCR reads, yields one record per CDR3 protein. The sample consists of under 350,000 distinct CDR3 sequences, roughly 9.5% of them appearing once. Germline V gene lookup returns CDR1 ENHRY and CDR2 SYGVKD. Trimming stripped 6 bases from V and 9 bases from J, with 18 bases between. The length of the CDR3 is 14 residues. This specimen was PBMCs from the stem cell graft donor, taken from the stem cell graft. The chain recombines TRBV10-3 with TRBJ1-5, with a weak D call TRBD1 (6 bases). The source is a human donor who donated a stem cell graft to a child with SCID. CDR3 nucleotides: TGTGCCATCAGCGAAAACAGGGACATCGGGCCCCAGCATTTT. As protein: CAISENRDIGPQHF.